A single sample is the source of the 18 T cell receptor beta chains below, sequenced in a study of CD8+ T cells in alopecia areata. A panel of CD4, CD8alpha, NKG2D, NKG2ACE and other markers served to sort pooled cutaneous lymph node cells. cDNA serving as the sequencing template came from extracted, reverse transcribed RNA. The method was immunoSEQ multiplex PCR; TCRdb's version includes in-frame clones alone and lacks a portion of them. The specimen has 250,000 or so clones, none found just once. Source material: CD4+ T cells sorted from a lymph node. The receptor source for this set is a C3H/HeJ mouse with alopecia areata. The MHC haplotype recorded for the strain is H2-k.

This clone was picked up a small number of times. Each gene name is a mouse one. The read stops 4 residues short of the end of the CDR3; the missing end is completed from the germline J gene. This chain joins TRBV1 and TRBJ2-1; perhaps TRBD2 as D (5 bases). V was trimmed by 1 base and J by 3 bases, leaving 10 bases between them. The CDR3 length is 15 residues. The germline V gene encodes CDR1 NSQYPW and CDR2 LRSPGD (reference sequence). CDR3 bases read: TGCACCTGCAGTGCAGGTCTTCTGGGCTATGCT. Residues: CTCSAGLLGYA. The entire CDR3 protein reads CTCSAGLLGYAEQFF.

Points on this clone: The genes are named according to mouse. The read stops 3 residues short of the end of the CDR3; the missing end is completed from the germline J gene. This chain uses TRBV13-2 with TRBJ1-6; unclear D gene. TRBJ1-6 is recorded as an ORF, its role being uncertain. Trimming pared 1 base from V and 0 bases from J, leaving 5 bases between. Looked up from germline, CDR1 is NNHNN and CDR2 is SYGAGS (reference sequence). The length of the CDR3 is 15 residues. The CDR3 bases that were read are TGTGCCAGCGGTGATCTGGGTTCCTATAATTCGCCC. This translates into CASGDLGSYNSP. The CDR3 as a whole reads CASGDLGSYNSPLYF.

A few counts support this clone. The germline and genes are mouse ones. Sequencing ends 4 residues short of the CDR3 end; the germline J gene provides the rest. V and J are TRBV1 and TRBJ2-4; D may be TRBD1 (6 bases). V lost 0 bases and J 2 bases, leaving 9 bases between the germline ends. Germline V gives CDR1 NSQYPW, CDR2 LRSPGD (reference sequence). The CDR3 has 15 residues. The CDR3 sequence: CTCSAEGQIQNTLYF. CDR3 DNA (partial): TGCACCTGCAGTGCAGAGGGACAAATTCAAAAC. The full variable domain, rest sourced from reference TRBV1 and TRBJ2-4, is VTLLEQNPRWRLVPRGQAVNLRCILKNSQYPWMSWYQQDLQKQLQWLFTLRSPGDKEVKSLPGADYLATRVTDTELRLQVANMSQGRTLYCTCSAEGQIQNTLYFGAGTRLSVL.

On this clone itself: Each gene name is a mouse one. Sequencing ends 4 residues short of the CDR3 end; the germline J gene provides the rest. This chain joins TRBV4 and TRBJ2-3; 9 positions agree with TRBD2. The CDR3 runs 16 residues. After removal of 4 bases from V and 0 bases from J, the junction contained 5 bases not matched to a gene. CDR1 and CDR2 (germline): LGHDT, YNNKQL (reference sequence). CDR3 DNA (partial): TGTGCCAGCAGCTGGGGACTGGGCACTAGTGCAGAA. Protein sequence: CASSWGLGTSAE. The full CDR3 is CASSWGLGTSAETLYF.

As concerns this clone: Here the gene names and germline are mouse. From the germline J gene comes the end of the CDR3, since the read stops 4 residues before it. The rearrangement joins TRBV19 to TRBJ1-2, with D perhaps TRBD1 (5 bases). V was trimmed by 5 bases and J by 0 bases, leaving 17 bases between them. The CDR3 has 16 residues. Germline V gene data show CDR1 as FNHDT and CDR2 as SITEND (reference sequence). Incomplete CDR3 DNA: TGTGCCAGCAGCCCAGGACAACCGCTTGCAAACTCC. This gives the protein CASSPGQPLANS. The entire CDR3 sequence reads CASSPGQPLANSDYTF.

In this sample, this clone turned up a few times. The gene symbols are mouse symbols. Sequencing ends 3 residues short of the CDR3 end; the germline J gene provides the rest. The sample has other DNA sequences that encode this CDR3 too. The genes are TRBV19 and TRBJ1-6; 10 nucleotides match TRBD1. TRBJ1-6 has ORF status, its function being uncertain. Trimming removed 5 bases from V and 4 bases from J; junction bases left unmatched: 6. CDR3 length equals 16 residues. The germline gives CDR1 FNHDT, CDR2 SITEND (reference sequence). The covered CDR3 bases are TGTGCCAGCAGCCCCCGGGACAGGGGTTATAATTCGCCC. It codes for CASSPRDRGYNSP. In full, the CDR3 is CASSPRDRGYNSPLYF.

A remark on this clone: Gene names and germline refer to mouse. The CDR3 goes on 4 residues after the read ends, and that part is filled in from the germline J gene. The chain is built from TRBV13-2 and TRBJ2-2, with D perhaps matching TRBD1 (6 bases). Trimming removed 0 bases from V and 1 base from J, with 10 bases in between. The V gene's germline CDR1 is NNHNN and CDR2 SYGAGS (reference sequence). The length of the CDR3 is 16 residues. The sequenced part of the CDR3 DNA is TGTGCCAGCGGTGATGCAGAGGGGGTAAACACCGGG. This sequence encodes CASGDAEGVNTG. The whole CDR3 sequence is CASGDAEGVNTGQLYF.

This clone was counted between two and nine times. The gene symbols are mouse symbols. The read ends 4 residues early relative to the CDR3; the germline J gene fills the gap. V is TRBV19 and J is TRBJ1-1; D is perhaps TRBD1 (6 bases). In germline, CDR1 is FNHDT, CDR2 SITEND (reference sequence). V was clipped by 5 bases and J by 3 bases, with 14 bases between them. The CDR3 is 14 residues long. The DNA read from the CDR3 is TGTGCCAGCAGCCTCGTCAGGGGTGACACA. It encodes CASSLVRGDT. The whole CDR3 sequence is CASSLVRGDTEVFF.

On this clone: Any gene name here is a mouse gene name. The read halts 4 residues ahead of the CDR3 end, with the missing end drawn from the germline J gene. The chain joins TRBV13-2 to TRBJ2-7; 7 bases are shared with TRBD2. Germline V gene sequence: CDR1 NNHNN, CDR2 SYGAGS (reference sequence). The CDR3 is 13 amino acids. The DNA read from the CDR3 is TGTGCCAGCGGTGGTGGGGGGTTGTAT. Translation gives CASGGGGLY. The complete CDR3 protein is CASGGGGLYEQYF.

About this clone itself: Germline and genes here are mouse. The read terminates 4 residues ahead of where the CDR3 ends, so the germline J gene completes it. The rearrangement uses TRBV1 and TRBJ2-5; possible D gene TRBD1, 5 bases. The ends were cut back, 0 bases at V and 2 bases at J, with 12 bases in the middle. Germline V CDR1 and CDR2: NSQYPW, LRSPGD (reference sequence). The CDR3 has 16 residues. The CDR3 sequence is CTCSADLGQGQDTQYF. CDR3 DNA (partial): TGCACCTGCAGTGCAGATTTGGGCCAGGGCCAAGAC.

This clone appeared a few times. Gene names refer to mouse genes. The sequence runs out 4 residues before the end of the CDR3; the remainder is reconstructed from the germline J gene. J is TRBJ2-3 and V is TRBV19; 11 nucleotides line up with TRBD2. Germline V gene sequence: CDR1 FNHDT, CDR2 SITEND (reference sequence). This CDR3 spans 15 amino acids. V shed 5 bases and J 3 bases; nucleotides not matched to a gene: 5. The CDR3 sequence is CASSTGGARAETLYF. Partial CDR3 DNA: TGTGCCAGCAGCACTGGGGGGGCGCGGGCAGAA.

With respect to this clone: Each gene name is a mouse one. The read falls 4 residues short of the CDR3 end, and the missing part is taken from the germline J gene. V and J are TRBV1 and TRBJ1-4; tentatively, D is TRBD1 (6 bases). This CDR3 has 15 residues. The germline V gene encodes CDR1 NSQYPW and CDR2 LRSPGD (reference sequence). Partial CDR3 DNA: TGCACCTGCAGTGCAGATGGAGGGGGGGTCGAA. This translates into CTCSADGGGVE. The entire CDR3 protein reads CTCSADGGGVERLFF.

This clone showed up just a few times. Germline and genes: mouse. The CDR3 region is CASRQFANSDYTF. The part of the CDR3 DNA that was read is TGTGCCAGCAGACAGTTTGCAAACTCC. V is TRBV13-3 and J is TRBJ1-2, with D uncertain. The DNA ends 4 residues before the CDR3 does, and the rest of the CDR3 is filled in from the germline J gene. The CDR3 consists of 13 residues. Germline values: CDR1 NNHDY, CDR2 SYVADS. V dropped 5 bases and J dropped 0 bases, with 8 bases sitting between them.

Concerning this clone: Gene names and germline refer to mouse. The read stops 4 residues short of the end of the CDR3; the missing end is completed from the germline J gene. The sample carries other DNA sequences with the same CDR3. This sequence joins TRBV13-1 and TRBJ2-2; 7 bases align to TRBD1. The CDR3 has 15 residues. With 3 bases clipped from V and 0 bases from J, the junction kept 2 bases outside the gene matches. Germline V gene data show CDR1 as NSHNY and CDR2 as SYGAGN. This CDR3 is CASSGQGTNTGQLYF. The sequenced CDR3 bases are TGTGCCAGCAGTGGACAGGGAACAAACACCGGG.

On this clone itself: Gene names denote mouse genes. CDR3 amino acids: CASSSTGVDQDTQYF. The sequenced part of the CDR3 DNA is TGTGCCAGCAGTTCGACAGGGGTTGACCAAGAC. The chain combines TRBV19 with TRBJ2-5; 8 positions match TRBD1. Read data end 4 residues before the CDR3 end; the end is taken from the germline J gene. This CDR3 is built from 15 residues. The germline V gene encodes CDR1 FNHDT and CDR2 SITEND (reference sequence). The V and J ends lost 4 bases and 1 base, in that order; junction bases with no gene match: 5.

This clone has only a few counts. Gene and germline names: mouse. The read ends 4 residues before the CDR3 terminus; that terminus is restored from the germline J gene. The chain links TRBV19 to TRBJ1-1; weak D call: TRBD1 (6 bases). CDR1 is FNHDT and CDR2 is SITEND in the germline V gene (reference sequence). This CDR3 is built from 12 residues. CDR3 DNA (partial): TGTGCCAGCACCACCAGGGGTCCA. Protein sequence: CASTTRGP. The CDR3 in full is CASTTRGPEVFF.

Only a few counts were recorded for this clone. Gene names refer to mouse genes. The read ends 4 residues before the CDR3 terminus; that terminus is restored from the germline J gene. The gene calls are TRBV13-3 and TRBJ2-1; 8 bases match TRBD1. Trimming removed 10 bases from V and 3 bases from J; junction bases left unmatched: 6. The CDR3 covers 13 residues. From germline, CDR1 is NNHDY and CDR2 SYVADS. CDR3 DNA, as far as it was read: TGTGCCGTACAGGGGGGAAGCTATGCT. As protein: CAVQGGSYA. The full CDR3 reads CAVQGGSYAEQFF.

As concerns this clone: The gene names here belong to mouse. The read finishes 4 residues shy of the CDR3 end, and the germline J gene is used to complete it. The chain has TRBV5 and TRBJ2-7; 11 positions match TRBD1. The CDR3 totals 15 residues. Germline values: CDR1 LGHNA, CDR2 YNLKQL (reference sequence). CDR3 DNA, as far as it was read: TGTGCCAGCAGCCAACAAGGGACAGGGGGATAT. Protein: CASSQQGTGGY. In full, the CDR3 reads CASSQQGTGGYEQYF.